These T cell receptor beta chains were read from a single sample in a study of PD-1 blockade in classical Hodgkin lymphoma. TCRdb's copy holds only in-frame clones and misses some; the assay was immunoSEQ multiplex PCR. The table lists roughly 100,000 clones, approximately 90% of them singletons. The starting material was peripheral blood mononuclear cells (PBMCs), obtained before the fourth cycle of nivolumab. The origin of the receptors is a human donor with classical Hodgkin lymphoma. The CDR3 runs from the conserved cysteine through the conserved F or W. A D gene is named only where the DNA matches it firmly. Rows give clone size only sometimes, using once, few, many, or a class for an expanded clone.

V gene,clone size,J gene,D gene,CDR3 DNA,CDR3 protein
TRBV2,.,TRBJ2-3,TRBD1,TGTGCCAGCAGTGAATACAGGGGGAGTGCAGATACGCAGTATTTT,CASSEYRGSADTQYF
TRBV9,.,TRBJ1-2,.,TGTGCCAGCAGCGTAGCCGGGGACGCGAGCTATGGCTACACCTTC,CASSVAGDASYGYTF
TRBV11-1,once,TRBJ1-1,.,TGTGCCACCTCGAGGGGGGCACCTGAAGCTTTCTTT,CATSRGAPEAFF
TRBV27,once,TRBJ2-3,TRBD2,TGTGCCAGCAGGCGACTAGCGGGAGGAATTGGGGGAGATACGCAGTATTTT,CASRRLAGGIGGDTQYF
TRBV6-5,.,TRBJ1-5,.,TGTGCCAGCAGTTACGGGATTTTGGGCCAGCCCCAGCATTTT,CASSYGILGQPQHF
TRBV6-5,.,TRBJ1-1,.,TGTGCCAGCAGTTACGGAAGAAACACTGAAGCTTTCTTT,CASSYGRNTEAFF
TRBV6-1,.,TRBJ1-2,.,TGTGCCAGCAGTGATGGGGGTCGGGGCTACACCTTC,CASSDGGRGYTF
TRBV27,.,TRBJ2-4,.,TGTGCCAGCAGTTTATCCAGGGCAGAGAACATTCAGTACTTC,CASSLSRAENIQYF
TRBV7-2,.,TRBJ2-7,.,TGTGCCAGCAGCCCCCGCGGCGGTTCCTACGAGCAGTACTTC,CASSPRGGSYEQYF
TRBV5-4,.,TRBJ2-5,.,TGTGCCAGCGGCTACCAAGAGACCCAGTACTTC,CASGYQETQYF
TRBV6-1,.,TRBJ2-7,.,TGTGCCAGCAGTGAAGCCGTCGGCGGAAGCTCCTACGAGCAGTACTTC,CASSEAVGGSSYEQYF
TRBV29-1,.,TRBJ2-7,TRBD2,TGCAGCGGCCGACTAGCGGGAGAGGGTGAGCAGTACTTC,CSGRLAGEGEQYF
TRBV7-9,.,TRBJ2-7,TRBD1,TGTGCCAGCAGCCCTCGACAGGGGACAGGGGGCTACGAGCAGTACTTC,CASSPRQGTGGYEQYF
TRBV15,.,TRBJ2-2,TRBD1,TGTGCCACCAGCAGGAGTGACAGGGGTGGGGAGCTGTTTTTT,CATSRSDRGGELFF
TRBV4-3,.,TRBJ2-3,TRBD2,TGCGCCAGCAGCCAAGATCCTATTAGCGGGACAGATACGCAGTATTTT,CASSQDPISGTDTQYF
TRBV12-2,.,TRBJ2-7,.,TGTGCAAGGGGGACCCTAACCTACGAGCAGTACTTC,CARGTLTYEQYF
TRBV5-1,.,TRBJ2-3,TRBD2,TGCGCCAGCAGCTTGGAAGGGACTAGCGGGAGCCTCACAGATACGCAGTATTTT,CASSLEGTSGSLTDTQYF
TRBV10-2,.,TRBJ1-6,TRBD1,TGCGCCAGCAGTGATAAGACAGGGGCAGGGACACCCCTCCACTTT,CASSDKTGAGTPLHF
TRBV30,.,TRBJ2-7,TRBD2,TGTGCCTGGAGCCATGGGACTAGCGGGAGCTACGAGCAGTACTTC,CAWSHGTSGSYEQYF
TRBV6-1,.,TRBJ2-2,.,TGTGCCAGCAGTGAAGCGGCAGGGATTACCGGGGAGCTGTTTTTT,CASSEAAGITGELFF
TRBV15,.,TRBJ2-7,.,TGTGCCACCAGCAGGGGATTCAGCGGCTACGAGCAGTACTTC,CATSRGFSGYEQYF
TRBV7-2,.,TRBJ1-2,TRBD1,TGTGCCAGCAGCGGACGGACAGGGACTAACTATGGCTACACCTTC,CASSGRTGTNYGYTF
TRBV2,.,TRBJ1-1,TRBD1,TGTGCCAGCAGGGGACAGGGCCTTATGAACACTGAAGCTTTCTTT,CASRGQGLMNTEAFF
TRBV6-6,.,TRBJ1-5,.,TGTGCCAGCAGTCGGACAGAGAGCAATCAGCCCCAGCATTTT,CASSRTESNQPQHF
TRBV29-1,.,TRBJ2-1,.,TGCAGCGTTGAAGTAAATGAGCAGTTCTTC,CSVEVNEQFF
TRBV29-1,.,TRBJ1-1,.,TGCAGCGTTGATCAGGGCCTTCCGGAAGCTTTCTTT,CSVDQGLPEAFF
TRBV15,.,TRBJ2-3,TRBD2,TGTGCCACCAGCAGAGAATCCGGGACTAGCGGGAGGGTAGATACGCAGTATTTT,CATSRESGTSGRVDTQYF
TRBV28,few,TRBJ1-5,.,TGTGCCAGCAGTCCCGGGGACTATCAGCCCCAGCATTTT,CASSPGDYQPQHF
TRBV9,.,TRBJ1-2,TRBD1,TGTGCCAGCAGCGTAGGACAGGGGGTAGGCTATGGCTACACCTTC,CASSVGQGVGYGYTF
TRBV29-1,.,TRBJ2-7,.,TGCAGCGTAACTGACTCATCCTACGAGCAGTACTTC,CSVTDSSYEQYF
TRBV11-2,.,TRBJ1-1,.,TGTGCCAGCAGCCAACGTACAGGGACCTACACTGAAGCTTTCTTT,CASSQRTGTYTEAFF
TRBV6-6,.,TRBJ1-2,.,TGTGCCAGCAGTTACCCGAGCGGAGGGGCTTATGGCTACACCTTC,CASSYPSGGAYGYTF
TRBV10-3,.,TRBJ1-2,.,TGTGCCATCAGCCCATCGATTAGTTTGGGGGGCGGCTATGGCTACACCTTC,CAISPSISLGGGYGYTF
TRBV5-4,.,TRBJ2-2,.,TGTGCCAGCAGCTTGGACAGGCTAGGCACCGGGGAGCTGTTTTTT,CASSLDRLGTGELFF
TRBV19,once,TRBJ2-3,.,TGTGCCAGTAGCACAGGCGCAGATACGCAGTATTTT,CASSTGADTQYF
TRBV19,.,TRBJ1-5,TRBD1,TGTGCCAGTAGTGATACAGGGGGTGTCGGTCAGCCCCAGCATTTT,CASSDTGGVGQPQHF
TRBV2,.,TRBJ2-7,TRBD2,TGTGCCAGCAGACCTATAGCGGGAGCGTCCTACGAGCAGTACTTC,CASRPIAGASYEQYF
TRBV6-5,.,TRBJ1-1,.,TGTGCCAGCAGTTACACTGGGGCCACTGAAGCTTTCTTT,CASSYTGATEAFF
TRBV9,.,TRBJ1-1,.,TGTGCCAGCGCCTCTAGGGTGCACACTGAAGCTTTCTTT,CASASRVHTEAFF
TRBV28,.,TRBJ2-1,TRBD1,TGTGCCAGCAGGAGGGGACAGGGAGACAATGAGCAGTTCTTC,CASRRGQGDNEQFF
TRBV7-6,.,TRBJ1-2,TRBD1,TGTGCCAGCAGCTTAGGGACAGGGGATGGCTACACCTTC,CASSLGTGDGYTF
TRBV2,few,TRBJ1-3,.,TGTGCCAGCATGGGACACCGCTCTTCCGGAAACACCATATATTTT,CASMGHRSSGNTIYF
TRBV25-1,.,TRBJ2-1,.,TGTGCCAGCAGCGATGGTTCGCAGAGGAGGCAGTTCTTC,CASSDGSQRRQFF
TRBV6-1,.,TRBJ2-7,TRBD2,TGTGCCAGCAGTGGAAGACTAGCCACCTACGAGCAGTACTTC,CASSGRLATYEQYF
TRBV5-6,.,TRBJ2-7,TRBD2,TGTGCCAGCAGCTTGTCAGCGGGAGCGGGCGAGCAGTACTTC,CASSLSAGAGEQYF
TRBV5-1,.,TRBJ1-5,TRBD1,TGCGCCAGCAGCCCCGGACAGGGAGTTGGTCAGCCCCAGCATTTT,CASSPGQGVGQPQHF
TRBV27,.,TRBJ2-7,TRBD1,TGTGCCAGCAGTTTAAGGGGGGACAGGGAGTACGAGCAGTACTTC,CASSLRGDREYEQYF
TRBV27,few,TRBJ1-2,TRBD1,TGTGCCAGCACAACGACAGGGCTCCTTGGCTACACCTTC,CASTTTGLLGYTF
TRBV7-7,.,TRBJ2-2,.,TGTGCTAGCAGCTTAGAGCCGGACGCGAACACCGGGGAGCTGTTTTTT,CASSLEPDANTGELFF
TRBV7-9,.,TRBJ1-1,.,TGTGCCAGCAGGGCGTCCAGCGCGTTGAACACTGAAGCTTTCTTT,CASRASSALNTEAFF
TRBV7-9,.,TRBJ2-3,.,TGTGCCAGCAGCTCACGGACCAAAACGGTCCTGCCTATCACAGATACGCAGTATTTT,CASSSRTKTVLPITDTQYF
TRBV7-2,once,TRBJ1-2,.,TGTGCCAGCAGCCCTCTTAGAGAGGGAGGCTACACCTTC,CASSPLREGGYTF
TRBV2,once,TRBJ2-7,TRBD2,TGTGCCAGCAGGTTCGGACTAGCCTCCGAGCAGTACTTC,CASRFGLASEQYF
TRBV7-9,.,TRBJ1-5,.,TGTGCCAGCAGCTTAAATGGACCAGGGCAGCCCCAGCATTTT,CASSLNGPGQPQHF